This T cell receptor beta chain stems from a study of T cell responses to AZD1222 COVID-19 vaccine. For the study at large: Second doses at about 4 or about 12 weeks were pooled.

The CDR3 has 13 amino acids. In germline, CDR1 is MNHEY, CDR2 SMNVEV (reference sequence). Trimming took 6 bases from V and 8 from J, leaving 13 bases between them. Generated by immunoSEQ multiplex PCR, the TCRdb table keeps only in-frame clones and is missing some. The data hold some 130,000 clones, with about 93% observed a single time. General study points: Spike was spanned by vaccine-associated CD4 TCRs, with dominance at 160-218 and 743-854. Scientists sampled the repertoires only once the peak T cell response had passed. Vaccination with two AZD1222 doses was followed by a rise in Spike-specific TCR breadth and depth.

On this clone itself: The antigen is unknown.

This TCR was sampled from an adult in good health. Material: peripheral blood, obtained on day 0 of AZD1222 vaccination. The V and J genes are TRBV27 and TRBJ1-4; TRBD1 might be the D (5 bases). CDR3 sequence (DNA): TGTGCCAGCAGAGGAGCAGGGTACGAAAAACTGTTTTTT. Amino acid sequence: CASRGAGYEKLFF.